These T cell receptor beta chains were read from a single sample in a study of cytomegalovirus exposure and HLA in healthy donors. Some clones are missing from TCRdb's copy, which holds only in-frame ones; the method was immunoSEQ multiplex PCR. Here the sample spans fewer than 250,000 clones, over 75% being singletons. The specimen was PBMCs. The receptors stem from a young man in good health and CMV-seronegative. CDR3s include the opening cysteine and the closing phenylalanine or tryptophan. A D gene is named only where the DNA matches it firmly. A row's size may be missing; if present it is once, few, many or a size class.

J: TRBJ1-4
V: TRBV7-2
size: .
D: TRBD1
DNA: TGTGCCAGCAGCTTAGACAGGGGGCCTGAAAAACTGTTTTTT
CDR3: CASSLDRGPEKLFF

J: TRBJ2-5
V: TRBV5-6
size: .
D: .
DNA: TGTGCCAGCGGTTCGAGCGTCGAGACCCAGTACTTC
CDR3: CASGSSVETQYF

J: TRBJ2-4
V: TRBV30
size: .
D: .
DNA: TGTGCCTGGAGTCGGTTAGCCAAAAACATTCAGTACTTC
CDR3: CAWSRLAKNIQYF

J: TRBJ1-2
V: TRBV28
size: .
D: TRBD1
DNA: TGTGCCGGCAGTCCCTCGGACAGGGGGGTCTATGGCTACACCTTC
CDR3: CAGSPSDRGVYGYTF

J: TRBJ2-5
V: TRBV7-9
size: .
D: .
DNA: TGTGCCAGCAGCCCTACTATGGGAGAGACCCAGTACTTC
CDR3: CASSPTMGETQYF

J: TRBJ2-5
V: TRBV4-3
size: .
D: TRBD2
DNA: TGCGCCAGCAGCCAATCACTGGTAGCGGGGAGGGAGACCCAGTACTTC
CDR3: CASSQSLVAGRETQYF

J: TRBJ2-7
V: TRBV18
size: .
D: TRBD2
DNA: TGTGCCAGCTCACCGACTAGCGGGACTCTGAATCACACCTACGAGCAGTACTTC
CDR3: CASSPTSGTLNHTYEQYF

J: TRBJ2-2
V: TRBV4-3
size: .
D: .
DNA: TGCGCCAGCAGCCAGGACCCCGGGGGACACACCGGGGAGCTGTTTTTT
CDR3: CASSQDPGGHTGELFF

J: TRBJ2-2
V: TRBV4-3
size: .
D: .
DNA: TGCGCCAGCAGCCAAGACGGGGGTGGCACCGGGGAGCTGTTTTTT
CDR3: CASSQDGGGTGELFF

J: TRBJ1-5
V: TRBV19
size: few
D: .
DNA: TGTGCCAGTAGTATGCGTGATCAGCCCCAGCATTTT
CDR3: CASSMRDQPQHF

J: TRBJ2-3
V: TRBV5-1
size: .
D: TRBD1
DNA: TGCGCCAGCAGCCTGGACAGGGGTACGCAGTATTTT
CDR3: CASSLDRGTQYF

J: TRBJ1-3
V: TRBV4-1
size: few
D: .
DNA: TGCGCCAGCAGCCGAAGTAACACAGAGTCTGGAAACACCATATATTTT
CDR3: CASSRSNTESGNTIYF

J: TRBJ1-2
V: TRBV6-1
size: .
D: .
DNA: TGTGCCAGCAGTTTAGACAGGTTCGGCTACACCTTC
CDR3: CASSLDRFGYTF

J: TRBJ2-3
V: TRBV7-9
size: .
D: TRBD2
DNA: TGTGCCAGCAGCTCGCGTATTCGGACTAGCGGGAGTACCGCTACGCAGTATTTT
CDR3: CASSSRIRTSGSTATQYF

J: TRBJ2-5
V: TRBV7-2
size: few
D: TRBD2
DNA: TGTGCCAGCAGCTTAGCTAGCGGGGGATCCTGGTACTTC
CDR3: CASSLASGGSWYF

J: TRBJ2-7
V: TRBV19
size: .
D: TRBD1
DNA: TGTGCCAGTAGGGTGACCGGGACAGGAGACCACGAGCAGTACTTC
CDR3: CASRVTGTGDHEQYF

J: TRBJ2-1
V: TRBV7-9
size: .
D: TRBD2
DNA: TGTGCCAGCAGCATTAGCGGGGGAGCAAACAATGAGCAGTTCTTC
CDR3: CASSISGGANNEQFF

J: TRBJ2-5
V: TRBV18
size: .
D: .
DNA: TGTGCCAGCTCACCAAATCTTCAAGAGACCCAGTACTTC
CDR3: CASSPNLQETQYF

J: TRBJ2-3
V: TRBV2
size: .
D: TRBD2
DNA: TGTGCCAGCAGCGACTGGACTAGCGGGACCACAGATACGCAGTATTTT
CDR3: CASSDWTSGTTDTQYF

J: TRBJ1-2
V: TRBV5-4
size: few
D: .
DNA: TGTGCCAGCAGCCCGGAAGGCCCAGGGTATGGCGATGGCTACACCTTC
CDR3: CASSPEGPGYGDGYTF

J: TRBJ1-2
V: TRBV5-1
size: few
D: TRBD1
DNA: TGCGCCAGCGGCACAGGGGGCTCCTATGGCTACACCTTC
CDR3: CASGTGGSYGYTF

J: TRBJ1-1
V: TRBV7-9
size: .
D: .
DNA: TGTGCCAGCAGCTTAGAGGAGGGACAAGCTTTCTTT
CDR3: CASSLEEGQAFF

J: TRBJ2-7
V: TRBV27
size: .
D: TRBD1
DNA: TGTGCCCCCTCAGCGACAGGGGTTAACGAGCAGTACTTC
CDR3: CAPSATGVNEQYF

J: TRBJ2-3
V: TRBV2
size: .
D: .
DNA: TGTGCCAGCAAAGGGGACTTTCGCACAGATACGCAGTATTTT
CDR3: CASKGDFRTDTQYF

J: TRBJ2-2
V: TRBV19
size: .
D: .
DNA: TGTGCCAGTAGTATAGTTGGGCCCACCGGGGAGCTGTTTTTT
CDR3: CASSIVGPTGELFF

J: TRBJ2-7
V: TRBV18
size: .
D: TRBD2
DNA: TGTGCCAGCTCACCACTTTTTCAGCCGGGACTAGCGGGGATGGGGACTACCTACGAGCAGTACTTC
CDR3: CASSPLFQPGLAGMGTTYEQYF

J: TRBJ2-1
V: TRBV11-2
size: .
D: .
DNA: TGTGCCAGCAGCTTAGTAGGGGACTTATCAGAGCAGTTCTTC
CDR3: CASSLVGDLSEQFF

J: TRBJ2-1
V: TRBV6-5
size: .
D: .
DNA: TGTGCCAGCAGTCTTAGCATCGTCGGGGATGAGCAGTTCTTC
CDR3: CASSLSIVGDEQFF

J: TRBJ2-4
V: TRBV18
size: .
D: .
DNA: TGTGCCAGCTCACCTTCTAGGCAAGCGGAAAACATTCAGTACTTC
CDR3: CASSPSRQAENIQYF

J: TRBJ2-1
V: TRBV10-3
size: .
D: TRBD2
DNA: TGTGCCATCAGCCCCTTAGCGGGGAGCTACAATGAGCAGTTCTTC
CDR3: CAISPLAGSYNEQFF

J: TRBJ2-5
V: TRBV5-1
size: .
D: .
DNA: TGCGCCAGCAGCTTGGGGGTCAGGGACCAAGAGACCCAGTACTTC
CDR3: CASSLGVRDQETQYF

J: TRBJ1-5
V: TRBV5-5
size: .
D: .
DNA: TGTGCCAGCAGCATGGGGACCCCGGGGGGCAATCAGCCCCAGCATTTT
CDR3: CASSMGTPGGNQPQHF

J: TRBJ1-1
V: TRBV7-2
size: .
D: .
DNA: TGTGCCAGCAGATTAGAGTTGGGGAGGGCTTTCTTT
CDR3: CASRLELGRAFF

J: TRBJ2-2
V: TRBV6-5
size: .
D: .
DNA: TGTGCCAGCAGTTACCTGGGCGACGGGGAGCTGTTTTTT
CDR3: CASSYLGDGELFF

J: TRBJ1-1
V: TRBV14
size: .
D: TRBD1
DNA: TGTGCCAGCAGCCAAGCAAGTATCCGGGACAGGCTTTTGAACACTGAAGCTTTCTTT
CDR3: CASSQASIRDRLLNTEAFF

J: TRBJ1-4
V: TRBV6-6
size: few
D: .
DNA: TGTGCCAGCAGTTACGCGGGTCACAGGGAGGGGGAAAAACTGTTTTTT
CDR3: CASSYAGHREGEKLFF

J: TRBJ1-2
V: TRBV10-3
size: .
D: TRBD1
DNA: TGTGCCATCAGTGCCCTCGGACAGGGGGACTATGGCTACACCTTC
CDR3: CAISALGQGDYGYTF

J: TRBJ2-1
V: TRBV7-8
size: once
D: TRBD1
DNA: TGTGCCAGCAGCACCCTGGGACAGGGTAACAATGAGCAGTTCTTC
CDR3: CASSTLGQGNNEQFF

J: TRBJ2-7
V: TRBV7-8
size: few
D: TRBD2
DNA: TGTGCCAGCAGCTTAGATATCGGGGGAGGGCCTGGAGAGCAGTACTTC
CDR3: CASSLDIGGGPGEQYF

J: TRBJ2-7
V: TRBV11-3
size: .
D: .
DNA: TGTGCCAGCAGCCAGGAGGTCAACTACGAGCAGTACTTC
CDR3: CASSQEVNYEQYF

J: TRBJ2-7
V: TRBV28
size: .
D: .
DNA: TGTGCCAGCAGTGGATGGGGCGAGCAGCACTTC
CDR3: CASSGWGEQHF

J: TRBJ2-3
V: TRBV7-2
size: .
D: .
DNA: TGTGCCAGCAGCTTACTCGGGGTTAGCACAGATACGCAGTATTTT
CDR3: CASSLLGVSTDTQYF

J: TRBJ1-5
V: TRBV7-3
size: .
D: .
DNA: TGTGCCAGCAGCTTGGGGGCGAATCAGCCCCAGCATTTT
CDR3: CASSLGANQPQHF

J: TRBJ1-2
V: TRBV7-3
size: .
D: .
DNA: TGTGCCAGCAGCTTGGACGGGGACTATGGCTACACCTTC
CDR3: CASSLDGDYGYTF

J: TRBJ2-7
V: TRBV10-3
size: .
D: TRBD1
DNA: TGTGCCATCAGTGACCCCTTACAGGGGGCGCGTGAGCAGTACTTC
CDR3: CAISDPLQGAREQYF

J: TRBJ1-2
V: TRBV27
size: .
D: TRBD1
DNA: TGTGCCAGCAGTTTAGAAGGTGGGACAGGGCGAGTGAGGGGCTACACCTTC
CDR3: CASSLEGGTGRVRGYTF